Each of the 5 T cell receptor beta chains below was sequenced from the same sample in a study of Ad26.COV2.S vaccination and SARS-CoV-2 variants. TCRdb's copy holds only in-frame clones and misses some; the assay was immunoSEQ multiplex PCR. The sample comprises roughly 320,000 clones, 85% to 90% of which are singletons, and 1.9% rests with the top ten. Regarding treatment: about 20 received Ad26.COV2.S at low or high dose, single or two shots; 5 received placebo; per-sample allocation not given. Material that was analyzed had been drawn on day 63 after the first vaccine or placebo injection. This material consisted of peripheral blood, taken in a trial of Ad26.COV2.S vaccine versus placebo. These receptors all come from a person between 18 and 65 years old who received the Ad26.COV2.S COVID-19 vaccine or a placebo.

The chain joins TRBV10-2 to TRBJ2-2, with TRBD2 matching 9 bases. The length of the CDR3 is 15 residues. V was clipped by 6 bases and J by 5 bases; unmatched bases: 7. Germline V lookup: CDR1 WSHSY, CDR2 SAAADI. CDR3 DNA: TGCGCCAGCAGGGTTAGCGGGGGACCGACCGGGGAGCTGTTTTTT. Residues: CASRVSGGPTGELFF.

This clone was seen just once. The chain combines TRBV19 with TRBJ2-3; no firm D call. CDR1 LNHDA and CDR2 SQIVND come from the germline V gene (reference sequence). This CDR3 is built from 14 residues. Between the trimmed V and J ends, which lost 2 bases and 6 bases, there was a span of 12 bases. CDR3 protein: CASSIRLLEDTQYF. In nucleotides, the CDR3 is TGTGCCAGTAGTATACGGCTACTGGAGGATACGCAGTATTTT.

The chain recombines TRBV6-5 with TRBJ2-2; the D is unclear. Trimming stripped 2 bases from V and 5 bases from J, with 12 bases between. From germline, CDR1 is MNHEY and CDR2 SVGAGI. The CDR3 is 15 amino acids. This chain's CDR3 is CASSYHRLQTGELFF. As DNA, the CDR3 is TGTGCCAGCAGTTACCACCGACTTCAGACCGGGGAGCTGTTTTTT.

The chain joins TRBV6-4 to TRBJ2-1; D is perhaps TRBD2 (5 bases). In germline, CDR1 is MRHNA, CDR2 SNTAGT. V shed 5 bases and J shed 3 bases, with 8 bases lying between them. The CDR3 covers 13 residues. CDR3 in amino acids: CASSNGLYNEQFF. The CDR3 DNA is TGTGCCAGCAGTAACGGACTCTACAATGAGCAGTTCTTC.

The gene calls are TRBV4-3 and TRBJ2-1, with 8 bases aligning to TRBD1. This CDR3 region has 16 residues. V shed 1 base, J shed 8 bases, and the junction held 10 bases outside the gene matches. The V gene's germline CDR1 is LGHNA and CDR2 YSLEER. The DNA of the CDR3 is TGCGCCAGCAGCCAAGGACAGGGGTTCCTAGGTCATGAGCAGTTCTTC. It yields the protein CASSQGQGFLGHEQFF.